These 5 T cell receptor beta chains were sequenced from one sample in a study of cytomegalovirus exposure and HLA in healthy donors (dated by TCRdb to 2015 to 2018). The library was built by means of the immunoSEQ multiplex PCR assay. For the multiplex PCR, a mixture combining 60 forward primers for TCR Vbeta segments and 13 reverse primers for TCR Jbeta segments was used. TCRdb took over this immuneACCESS table, retaining in-frame rearrangements with V and J assigned. Such tables are incomplete; in checked studies, under half of the missing clones stem from an unresolved V gene, and the remainder is unexplained. The table for this sample shows approximately 37,000 clones. The biggest ten clones account for about 4% of the sample. Sequenced sample: PBMCs. These receptors were collected from a male donor in good health and CMV-seronegative.

The genes are TRBV6-5 and TRBJ1-2; no clear D gene. There are 12 residues in the CDR3. Looked up from germline, CDR1 is MNHEY and CDR2 is SVGAGI. Trimming took off 5 bases at V and 6 bases at J, with 10 bases between the two ends. The CDR3, as DNA: TGTGCCAGCAGTGTACAGTCCCATGGCTACACCTTC. Protein sequence: CASSVQSHGYTF.

V and J are TRBV6-6 and TRBJ1-2, with TRBD1 matching over 9 bases. Germline assignment: CDR1 MNHNY and CDR2 SVGAGI (reference sequence). The CDR3 runs 14 residues. The V and J ends lost 0 bases and 8 bases, in that order; junction bases with no gene match: 4. CDR3 loop: CASSYSQGADGYTF. DNA for the CDR3: TGTGCCAGCAGTTACTCACAGGGGGCTGACGGCTACACCTTC.

The chain carries TRBV18 and TRBJ1-1, with a possible D match to TRBD1 (6 bases). CDR3 length: 13 residues. V dropped 1 base and J dropped 10 bases, with 13 bases sitting between them. The germline V gene has CDR1 KGHSH and CDR2 LQKENI. The DNA for the CDR3 is TGTGCCAGCTCACCACAAGGGGGTTTCGGAGCTTTCTTT. It yields the protein CASSPQGGFGAFF.

Details on this clone: Sequence at one end of the junction differs from germline and may be a read error. The rearrangement joins TRBV18 to TRBJ1-3, with a possible D match to TRBD1 (6 bases). Germline V gene data show CDR1 as KGHSH and CDR2 as LQKENI. The CDR3 totals 12 residues. The CDR3 region is CASSPQTGLLHF. CDR3 nucleotide sequence: TGTGCCAGCTCACCACAGACAGGCTTGTTACATTTT.

This chain joins TRBV9 and TRBJ2-1, with TRBD2 identical over 10 bases. The CDR3 has 15 residues. The germline V gene has CDR1 SGDLS and CDR2 YYNGEE. V trimming: 0 bases; J trimming: 5 bases; junction bases outside the gene matches: 2. In DNA, the CDR3 is TGTGCCAGCAGCGTAGGGCTAGCGGGGGACAATGAGCAGTTCTTC. Translated: CASSVGLAGDNEQFF.